This record concerns one TCR beta chain sequence. Seattle-derived patients entered the study during active infection and were followed longitudinally. This entry is derived from a study of blood T cell repertoires in COVID-19. As for the study in general: From the United States, Italy and Spain came samples of acute and convalescent COVID-19. Sample material is recorded as cDNA or gDNA derived from T cells, B-cell-depleted T cells, or PBMCs.

The J segment lost 6 bases and the V segment lost 6 bases, leaving 7 bases of the junction unmatched. This CDR3 has 14 amino acids. CDR1 is SNHLY, CDR2 FYNNEI, per germline. Study processing details: Reference gene primer amplification in the assay estimated nucleated cell counts. The repertoire was sequenced with immunoSEQ multiplex PCR; TCRdb's copy has only in-frame clones and lacks some. Clone size and the V and J calls come from that table; the DNA yielded D and trimming. The sample lists around 300,000 clones, about 87% occurring once. The origin of this receptor is a woman aged 45-60 years with COVID-19, enrolled during active disease. The chain joins TRBV2 to TRBJ2-1, with 8 bases identical to TRBD1. The specimen sequenced was peripheral blood. The CDR3 DNA is TGTGCCAGCAGGGGGGGACAGGCTGGCAATGAGCAGTTCTTC. Residues: CASRGGQAGNEQFF.